This record covers a single TCR beta chain. Its antigen remains unidentified. No much larger clone is present one base from it, and per-base qualities are unavailable. These data originate in a study of beta chain features in type 1 diabetes (dated by TCRdb to 2017 to 2018). In the study overall: No differences in mean age, gender distribution, total cell number or subset yield were found between patients and healthy donors. A total of approximately 110,000,000 sorted cells were examined across all samples, and a strong correlation was observed between cell number per subset and RNA yield. The study compared the TCRB repertoires of sorted circulating CD4+ T cell subsets in recently diagnosed type 1 diabetes patients with those in matched healthy donors. Regulatory and stem cell-like memory subsets were isolated from only 8 patients and about eight healthy donors, whereas naive and central memory subsets came from all 30 or so donors.

Reading from cysteine to phenylalanine, the CDR3 counts 14 amino acids. Left in the record is the CDR3 DNA by itself, 42 bases read in frame from the first base. The germline V gene encodes CDR1 LNHDA and CDR2 SQIVND (reference sequence). V is shortened by 3 bases, J by 1 base, and the region joining them spans 9 bases. Paper-wide results and their limitations: PCR might favor shorter templates, but patient and control samples were amplified and corrected together, so any skew would affect both groups equally. The naive, central memory and regulatory TCRB repertoires appeared to resemble one another more closely among patients than among healthy donors. HLA sub-analyses involved small numbers of individuals, so any influence of HLA type on TCRB rearrangement remained unresolved. At VDJ recombination sites, type 1 diabetes patients had fewer insertions and more deleted nucleotides, which implies abnormalities in thymic rearrangement. Because cDNA was sequenced instead of genomic DNA, activated cells with high expression could be over-represented, although the groups did not differ in activation or CD3 levels. A moderate but significant shortening of TCRB CDR3 length was observed in type 1 diabetes patients in all four CD4+ subsets.

All of the isolated RNA was reverse transcribed with the High Capacity cDNA Reverse Transcription Kit, so expressed TCRB transcripts were sequenced. Deep immunoSEQ sequencing was applied to naive, central memory and regulatory T cell samples, giving an average of around 4 million total reads per sample. After sorted cells were lysed in RLT buffer, RNA was extracted with DNase-treated RNeasy Micro or Mini kits, with the choice depending on cell number. To prevent cross-contamination, every cell subset was processed on its own, while patient and healthy donor samples were processed together. The immunoSEQ multiplex PCR was used to amplify TCRB sequences from cDNA, generating 87-bp fragments that spanned the CDR3 region. Amplicons were sequenced on the Illumina HiSeq platform. Regarding the original processing steps: PCR bias was computationally corrected using synthetic template baselines, reads within Hamming distance 2 were collapsed, and singletons that could not be merged were discarded. Reads were aligned to IMGT to assign V, D and J genes, CDR3 length, and insertions or deletions at six rearrangement sites. Within each subset, clonotype counts were normalized to the number of sorted cells before true diversity and Gini coefficients were calculated with the tcR R package. Repertoire sharing was quantified using the overlap coefficient calculated on TCRB nucleotide sequences. As a proxy for the pre-selection repertoire, out-of-frame TCRB sequences from naive cells were analyzed. This immuneACCESS table, as held by TCRdb, lists in-frame sequences with V and J called but not all clones. Of the missing ones, under half trace to an unresolved V gene in checked studies; the others have no known cause. D and trimming were read from the DNA, whereas the V and J calls and clone size are those reported in that table. Here the sample has under 800,000 clones; roughly 16% occur a single time. The biggest ten clones account for more than 0.08% of the sample.

Each donor gave one peripheral blood draw, averaging around 120 mL, which was collected into heparinised tubes. A BD FACSAria II was used to sort naive, central memory, regulatory and stem cell-like memory CD4+ T cells with a panel that included CD45RO, CCR7, CD25, CD127, CD95 and CD27. All sorted populations exceeded 95% purity. PBMCs were isolated immediately by Lymphoprep density gradient centrifugation and stained directly without culture. To minimize batch effects, samples were stained and sorted in pairs, one healthy donor with one patient per experiment. The sample was naive CD4+ T cells from blood. Read against the paper, the sample's cell subset or site label means: true naive CD4+ T cells. The source of this sequence is a man aged 18 to 29 in good health. The rearranged chain carries TRBV19 and TRBJ1-2; the D gene identity is not certain. The DNA is TGTGCCAGTAGTATTAGTCGGGTTAACTATGGCTACACCTTC. This yields the protein CASSISRVNYGYTF.